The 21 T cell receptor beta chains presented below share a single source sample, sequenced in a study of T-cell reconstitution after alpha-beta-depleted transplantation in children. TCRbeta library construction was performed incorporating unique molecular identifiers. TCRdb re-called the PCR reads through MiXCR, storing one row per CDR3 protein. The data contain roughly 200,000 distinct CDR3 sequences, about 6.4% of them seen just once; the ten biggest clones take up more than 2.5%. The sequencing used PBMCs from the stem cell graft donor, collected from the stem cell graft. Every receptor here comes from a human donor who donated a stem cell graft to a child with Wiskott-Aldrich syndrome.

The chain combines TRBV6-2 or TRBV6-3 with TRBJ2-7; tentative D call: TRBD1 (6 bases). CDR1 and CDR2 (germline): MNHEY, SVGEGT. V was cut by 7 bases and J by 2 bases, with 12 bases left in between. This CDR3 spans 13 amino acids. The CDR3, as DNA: TGTGCCAGCACACGGACAGTAGCCTACGAGCAGTACTTC. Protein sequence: CASTRTVAYEQYF.

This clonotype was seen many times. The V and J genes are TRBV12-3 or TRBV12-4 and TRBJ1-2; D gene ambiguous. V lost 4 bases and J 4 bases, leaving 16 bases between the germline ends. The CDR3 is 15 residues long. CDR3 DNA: TGTGCCAGCAGTTCCGGGATCTGGGGATCCTATGGCTACACCTTC. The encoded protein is CASSSGIWGSYGYTF.

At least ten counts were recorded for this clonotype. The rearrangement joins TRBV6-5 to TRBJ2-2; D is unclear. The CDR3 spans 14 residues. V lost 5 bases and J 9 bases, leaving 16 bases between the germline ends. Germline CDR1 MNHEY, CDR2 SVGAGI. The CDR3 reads CASSPAGLARELFF. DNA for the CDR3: TGTGCCAGCAGTCCCGCAGGATTAGCCAGGGAGCTGTTTTTT.

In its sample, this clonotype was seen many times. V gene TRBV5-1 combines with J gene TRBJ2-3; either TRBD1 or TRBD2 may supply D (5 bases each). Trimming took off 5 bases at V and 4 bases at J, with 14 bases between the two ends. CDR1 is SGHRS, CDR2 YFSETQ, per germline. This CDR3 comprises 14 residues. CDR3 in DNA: TGCGCCAGCAGTGGGGGTAAGAACCCAGATACGCAGTATTTT. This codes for CASSGGKNPDTQYF.

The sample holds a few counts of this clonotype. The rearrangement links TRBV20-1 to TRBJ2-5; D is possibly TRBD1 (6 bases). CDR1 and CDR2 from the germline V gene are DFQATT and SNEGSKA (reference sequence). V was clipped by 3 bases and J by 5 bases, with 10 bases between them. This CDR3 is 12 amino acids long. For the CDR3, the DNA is TGCAGTGCTAGGCTCCAGGGGGAGACCCAGTACTTC. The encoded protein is CSARLQGETQYF.

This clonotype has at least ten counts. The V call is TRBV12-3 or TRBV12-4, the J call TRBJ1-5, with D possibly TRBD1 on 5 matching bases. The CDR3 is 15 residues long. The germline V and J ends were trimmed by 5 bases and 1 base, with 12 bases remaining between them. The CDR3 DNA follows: TGTGCCAGCAGTCGGGACGAAGGAAGCAATCAGCCCCAGCATTTT. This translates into CASSRDEGSNQPQHF.

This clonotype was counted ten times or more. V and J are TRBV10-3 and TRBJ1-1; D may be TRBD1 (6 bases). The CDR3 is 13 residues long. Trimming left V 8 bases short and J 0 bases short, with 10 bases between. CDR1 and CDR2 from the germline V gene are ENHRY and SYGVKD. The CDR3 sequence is CAIRDNVNTEAFF. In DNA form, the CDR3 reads TGTGCCATCCGGGACAATGTGAACACTGAAGCTTTCTTT.

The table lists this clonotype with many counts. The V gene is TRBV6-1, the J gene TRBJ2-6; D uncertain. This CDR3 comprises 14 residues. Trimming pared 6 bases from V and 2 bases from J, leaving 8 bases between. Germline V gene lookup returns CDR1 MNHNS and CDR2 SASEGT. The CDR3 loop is CASRSGAGANVLTF. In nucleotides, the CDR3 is TGTGCCAGCAGGTCTGGGGCTGGGGCCAACGTCCTGACTTTC.

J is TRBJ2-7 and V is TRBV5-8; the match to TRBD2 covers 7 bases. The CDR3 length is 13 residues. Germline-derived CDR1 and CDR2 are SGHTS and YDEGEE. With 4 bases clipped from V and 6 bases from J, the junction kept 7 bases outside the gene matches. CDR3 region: CASSRGLDTEQYF. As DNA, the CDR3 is TGTGCCAGCAGCCGAGGACTAGATACCGAGCAGTACTTC.

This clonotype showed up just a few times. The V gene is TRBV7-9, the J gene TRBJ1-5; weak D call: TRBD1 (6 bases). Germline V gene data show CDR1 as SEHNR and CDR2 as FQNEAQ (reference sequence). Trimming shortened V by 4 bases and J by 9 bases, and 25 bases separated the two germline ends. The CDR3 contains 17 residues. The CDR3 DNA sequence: TGTGCCAGCAGCTCCGATAAGGACAGCGAGGTTGGGGTGCCCCAGCATTTT. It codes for CASSSDKDSEVGVPQHF.

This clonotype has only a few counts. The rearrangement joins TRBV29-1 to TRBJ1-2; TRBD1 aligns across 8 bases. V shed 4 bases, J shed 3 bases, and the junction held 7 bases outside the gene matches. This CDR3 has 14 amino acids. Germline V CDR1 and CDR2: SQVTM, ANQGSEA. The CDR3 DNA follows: TGCAGCGTTGTGGGCAGGGGGCGCGACTATGGCTACACCTTC. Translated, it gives CSVVGRGRDYGYTF.

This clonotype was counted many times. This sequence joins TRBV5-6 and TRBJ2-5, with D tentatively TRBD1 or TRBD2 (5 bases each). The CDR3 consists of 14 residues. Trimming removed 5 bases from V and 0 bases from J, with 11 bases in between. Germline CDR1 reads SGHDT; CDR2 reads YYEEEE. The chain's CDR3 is CASRGDDNQETQYF. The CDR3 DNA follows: TGTGCCAGCAGAGGGGACGATAACCAAGAGACCCAGTACTTC. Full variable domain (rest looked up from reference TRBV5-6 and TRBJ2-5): DAGVTQSPTHLIKTRGQQVTLRCSPKSGHDTVSWYQQALGQGPQFIFQYYEEEERQRGNFPDRFSGHQFPNYSSELNVNALLLGDSALYLCASRGDDNQETQYFGPGTRLLVL.

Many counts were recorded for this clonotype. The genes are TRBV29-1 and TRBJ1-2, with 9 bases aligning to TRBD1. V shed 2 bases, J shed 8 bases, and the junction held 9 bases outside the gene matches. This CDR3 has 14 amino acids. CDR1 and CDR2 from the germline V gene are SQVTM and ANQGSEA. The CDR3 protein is CSVEKGQGLGGYTF. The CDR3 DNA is TGCAGCGTTGAAAAAGGACAGGGGCTTGGCGGCTACACCTTC.

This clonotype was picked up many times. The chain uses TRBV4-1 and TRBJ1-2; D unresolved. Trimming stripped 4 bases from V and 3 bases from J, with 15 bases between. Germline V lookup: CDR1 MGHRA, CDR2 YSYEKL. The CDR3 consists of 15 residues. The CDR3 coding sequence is TGCGCCAGCAGCCGCCTCAACCGGAACGACTATGGCTACACCTTC. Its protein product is CASSRLNRNDYGYTF.

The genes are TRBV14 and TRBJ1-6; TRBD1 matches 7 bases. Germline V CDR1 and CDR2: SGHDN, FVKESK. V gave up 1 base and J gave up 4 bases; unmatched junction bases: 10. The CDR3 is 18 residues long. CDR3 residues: CASSQGSTGPRYNSPLHF. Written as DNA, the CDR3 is TGTGCCAGCAGCCAAGGATCGACAGGGCCCAGATATAATTCACCCCTCCACTTT.

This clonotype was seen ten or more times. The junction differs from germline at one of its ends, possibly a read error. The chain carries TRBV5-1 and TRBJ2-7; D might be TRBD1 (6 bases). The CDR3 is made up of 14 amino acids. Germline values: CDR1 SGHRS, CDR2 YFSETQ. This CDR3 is CASSFARGSYEQYF. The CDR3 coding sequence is TGTGCCAGCAGCTTTGCCAGGGGCTCCTACGAGCAGTACTTC. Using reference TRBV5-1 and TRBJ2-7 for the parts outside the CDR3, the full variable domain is KAGVTQTPRYLIKTRGQQVTLSCSPISGHRSVSWYQQTPGQGLQFLFEYFSETQRNKGNFPGRFSGRQFSNSRSEMNVSTLELGDSALYLCASSFARGSYEQYFGPGTRLTVT.

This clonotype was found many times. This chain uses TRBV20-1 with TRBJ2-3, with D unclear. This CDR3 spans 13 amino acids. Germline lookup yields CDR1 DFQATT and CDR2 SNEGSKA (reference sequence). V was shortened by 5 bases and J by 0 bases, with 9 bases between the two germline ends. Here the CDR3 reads CSAVGGSTDTQYF. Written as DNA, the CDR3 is TGCAGTGCTGTCGGTGGTAGCACAGATACGCAGTATTTT.

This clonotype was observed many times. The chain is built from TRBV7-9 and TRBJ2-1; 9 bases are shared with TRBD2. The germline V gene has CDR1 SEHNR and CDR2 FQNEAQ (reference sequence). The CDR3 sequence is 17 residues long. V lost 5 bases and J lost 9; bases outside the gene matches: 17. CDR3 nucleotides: TGTGCCAGCAGCATAAACGACGGGACTAGCCTTCCTCGTGAGCAGTTCTTC. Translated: CASSINDGTSLPREQFF. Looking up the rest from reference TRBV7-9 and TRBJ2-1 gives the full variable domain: DTGVSQNPRHKITKRGQNVTFRCDPISEHNRLYWYRQTLGQGPEFLTYFQNEAQLEKSRLLSDRFSAERPKGSFSTLEIQRTEQGDSAMYLCASSINDGTSLPREQFFGPGTRLTVL.

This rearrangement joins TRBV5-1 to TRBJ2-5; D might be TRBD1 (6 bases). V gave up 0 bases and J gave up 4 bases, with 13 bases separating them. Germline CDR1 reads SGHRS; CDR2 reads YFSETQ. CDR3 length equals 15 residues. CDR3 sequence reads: CASSLAGDPRETQYF. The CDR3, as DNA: TGCGCCAGCAGCTTGGCAGGGGACCCAAGAGAGACCCAGTACTTC. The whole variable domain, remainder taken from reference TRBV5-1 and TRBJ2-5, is KAGVTQTPRYLIKTRGQQVTLSCSPISGHRSVSWYQQTPGQGLQFLFEYFSETQRNKGNFPGRFSGRQFSNSRSEMNVSTLELGDSALYLCASSLAGDPRETQYFGPGTRLLVL.

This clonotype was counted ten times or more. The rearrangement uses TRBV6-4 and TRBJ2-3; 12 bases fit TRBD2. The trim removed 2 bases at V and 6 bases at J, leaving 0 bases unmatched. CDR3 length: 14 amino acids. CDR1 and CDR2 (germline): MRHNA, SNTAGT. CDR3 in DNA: TGTGCCAGCAGTGACGGGACTAGCGGGGATACGCAGTATTTT. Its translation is CASSDGTSGDTQYF.

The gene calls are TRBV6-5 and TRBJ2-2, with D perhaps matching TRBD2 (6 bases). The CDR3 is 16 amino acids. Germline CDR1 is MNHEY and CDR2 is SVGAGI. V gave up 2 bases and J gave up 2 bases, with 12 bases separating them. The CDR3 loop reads CASSYVGGSNTGELFF. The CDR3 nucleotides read TGTGCCAGCAGTTACGTTGGGGGGTCAAACACCGGGGAGCTGTTTTTT.